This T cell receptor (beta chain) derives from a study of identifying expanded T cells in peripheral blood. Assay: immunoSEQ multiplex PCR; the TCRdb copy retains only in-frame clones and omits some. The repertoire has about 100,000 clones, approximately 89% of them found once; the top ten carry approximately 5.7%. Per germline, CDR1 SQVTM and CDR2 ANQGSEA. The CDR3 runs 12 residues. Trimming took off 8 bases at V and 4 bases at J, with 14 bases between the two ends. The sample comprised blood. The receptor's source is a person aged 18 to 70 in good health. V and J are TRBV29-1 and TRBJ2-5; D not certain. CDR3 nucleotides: TGCAGCCTCAGGATGATGGGAGAGACCCAGTACTTC. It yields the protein CSLRMMGETQYF.